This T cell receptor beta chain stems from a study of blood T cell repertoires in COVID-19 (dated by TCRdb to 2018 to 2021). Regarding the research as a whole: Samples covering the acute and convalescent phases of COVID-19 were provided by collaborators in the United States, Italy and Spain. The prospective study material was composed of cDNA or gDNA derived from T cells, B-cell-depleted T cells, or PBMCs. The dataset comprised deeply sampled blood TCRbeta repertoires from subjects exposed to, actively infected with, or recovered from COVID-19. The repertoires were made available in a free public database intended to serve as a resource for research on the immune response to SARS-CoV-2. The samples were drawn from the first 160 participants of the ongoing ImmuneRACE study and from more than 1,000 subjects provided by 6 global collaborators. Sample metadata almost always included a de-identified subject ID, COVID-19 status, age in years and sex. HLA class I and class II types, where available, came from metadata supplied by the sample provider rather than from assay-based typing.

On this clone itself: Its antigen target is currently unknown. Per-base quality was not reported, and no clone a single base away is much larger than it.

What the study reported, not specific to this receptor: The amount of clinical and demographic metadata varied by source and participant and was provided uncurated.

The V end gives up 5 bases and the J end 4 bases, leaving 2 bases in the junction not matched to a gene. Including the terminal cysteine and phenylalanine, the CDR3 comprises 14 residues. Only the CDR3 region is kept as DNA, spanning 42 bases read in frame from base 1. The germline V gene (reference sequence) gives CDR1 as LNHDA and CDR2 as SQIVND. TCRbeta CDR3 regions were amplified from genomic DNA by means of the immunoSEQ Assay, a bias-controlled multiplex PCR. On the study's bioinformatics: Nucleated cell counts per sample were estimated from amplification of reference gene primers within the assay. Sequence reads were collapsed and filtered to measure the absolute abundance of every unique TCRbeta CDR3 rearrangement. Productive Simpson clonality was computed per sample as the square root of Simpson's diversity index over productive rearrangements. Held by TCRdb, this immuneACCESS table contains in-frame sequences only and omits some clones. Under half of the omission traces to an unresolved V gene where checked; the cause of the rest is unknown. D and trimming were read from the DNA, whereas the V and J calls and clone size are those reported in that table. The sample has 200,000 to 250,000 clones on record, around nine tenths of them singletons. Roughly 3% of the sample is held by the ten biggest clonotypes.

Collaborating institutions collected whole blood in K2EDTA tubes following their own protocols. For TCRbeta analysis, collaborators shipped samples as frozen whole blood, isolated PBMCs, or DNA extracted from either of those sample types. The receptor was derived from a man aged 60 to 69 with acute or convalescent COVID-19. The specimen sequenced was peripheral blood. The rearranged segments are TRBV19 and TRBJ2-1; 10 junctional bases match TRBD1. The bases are TGTGCCAGTAGTGGGGACAGGGGATACAATGAGCAGTTCTTC. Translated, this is CASSGDRGYNEQFF.